The rows below give T cell receptor beta chains drawn from one sample of a study of early T cells in non-severe SARS-CoV-2 infection. Using its own MiXCR run on the 5' RACE reads, TCRdb lists one record per CDR3 protein. The table records tens of thousands of distinct CDR3 sequences, roughly 12% of them present only once. This specimen was whole blood, taken at baseline. All receptors come from an adult who was a healthcare worker with PCR-confirmed SARS-CoV-2 infection or an uninfected control (not recorded which). Each CDR3 is given with its conserved first and last residue. Fields, in order: CDR3 protein, V gene, J gene, clone size. Expanded clones are given a class, and other clones once, few, many or no size at all.

cdr3_aa: CASSLGYRDTEAFF
v_call: TRBV11-2
j_call: TRBJ1-1
clone_size: many

cdr3_aa: CASSLAYSYGYTF
v_call: TRBV5-5
j_call: TRBJ1-2
clone_size: few

cdr3_aa: CASSQGNQPQHF
v_call: TRBV6-6
j_call: TRBJ1-5
clone_size: few

cdr3_aa: CASSLGPPGWADTQYF
v_call: TRBV11-2
j_call: TRBJ2-3
clone_size: few

cdr3_aa: CASSYSLGIRDTQYF
v_call: TRBV6-5
j_call: TRBJ2-3
clone_size: few

cdr3_aa: CASSLVGSYNEQFF
v_call: TRBV5-5
j_call: TRBJ2-1
clone_size: many

cdr3_aa: CASSATGTAISLYGYTF
v_call: TRBV2
j_call: TRBJ1-2
clone_size: few

cdr3_aa: CASAKGGGIAKNIQYF
v_call: TRBV11-2
j_call: TRBJ2-4
clone_size: many

cdr3_aa: CASSLTGGNSPLHF
v_call: TRBV28
j_call: TRBJ1-6
clone_size: many

cdr3_aa: CASSGVTHEQYF
v_call: TRBV10-1
j_call: TRBJ2-7
clone_size: -

cdr3_aa: CASSFAGTETQYF
v_call: TRBV27
j_call: TRBJ2-5
clone_size: -

cdr3_aa: CASSQARQGWDQPQHF
v_call: TRBV3-2
j_call: TRBJ1-5
clone_size: -

cdr3_aa: CASADRLIEKLFF
v_call: TRBV10-3
j_call: TRBJ1-4
clone_size: few

cdr3_aa: CASRGGAGGYGYTF
v_call: TRBV27
j_call: TRBJ1-2
clone_size: medium-sized

cdr3_aa: CASSLAGGPETQYF
v_call: TRBV5-6
j_call: TRBJ2-5
clone_size: few

cdr3_aa: CASSVGDSSSSYNEQFF
v_call: TRBV9
j_call: TRBJ2-1
clone_size: few

cdr3_aa: CASSFRQGGKETQYF
v_call: TRBV13
j_call: TRBJ2-5
clone_size: -

cdr3_aa: CASSLVTSTEAFF
v_call: TRBV7-9
j_call: TRBJ1-1
clone_size: -

cdr3_aa: CASSRSGTQGGFYNEQFF
v_call: TRBV5-1
j_call: TRBJ2-1
clone_size: -

cdr3_aa: CASSYSWGMDTEAFF
v_call: TRBV6-5
j_call: TRBJ1-1
clone_size: many

cdr3_aa: CSASGASGGRGRNQPQHF
v_call: TRBV20-1
j_call: TRBJ1-5
clone_size: few

cdr3_aa: CAIRGKRGDYNEQFF
v_call: TRBV10-3
j_call: TRBJ2-1
clone_size: -

cdr3_aa: CASSLAGTSQFYNEQFF
v_call: TRBV5-1
j_call: TRBJ2-1
clone_size: -

cdr3_aa: CSASDRGTQYF
v_call: TRBV20-1
j_call: TRBJ2-5
clone_size: -

cdr3_aa: CSARTGGNQPQHF
v_call: TRBV20-1
j_call: TRBJ1-5
clone_size: few

cdr3_aa: CASEFASDGQTGELFF
v_call: TRBV6-2/TRBV6-3
j_call: TRBJ2-2
clone_size: many

cdr3_aa: CASSYGQGPYEQYF
v_call: TRBV5-1
j_call: TRBJ2-7
clone_size: -

cdr3_aa: CASSQEGRQGGGYTF
v_call: TRBV4-3
j_call: TRBJ1-2
clone_size: -

cdr3_aa: CASSFQGAGANVLTF
v_call: TRBV7-2
j_call: TRBJ2-6
clone_size: few

cdr3_aa: CASSYSGRGFSGNTIYF
v_call: TRBV6-5
j_call: TRBJ1-3
clone_size: few

cdr3_aa: CSVEGLLAGRTQYF
v_call: TRBV29-1
j_call: TRBJ2-5
clone_size: many

cdr3_aa: CASSGRDREVGELFF
v_call: TRBV11-2
j_call: TRBJ2-2
clone_size: few

cdr3_aa: CATSDPERGQETQYF
v_call: TRBV24-1
j_call: TRBJ2-5
clone_size: few

cdr3_aa: CSAHHASPLGYGYTF
v_call: TRBV20-1
j_call: TRBJ1-2
clone_size: few

cdr3_aa: CASSGTSGGDTQYF
v_call: TRBV6-4
j_call: TRBJ2-3
clone_size: -

cdr3_aa: CAWKGQTDTQYF
v_call: TRBV30
j_call: TRBJ2-3
clone_size: many

cdr3_aa: CASSHNRIAGGNTGELFF
v_call: TRBV11-3
j_call: TRBJ2-2
clone_size: many

cdr3_aa: CASSMGGTGGNQPQHF
v_call: TRBV6-5
j_call: TRBJ1-5
clone_size: few

cdr3_aa: CASSSAGGTGGEQYF
v_call: TRBV11-2
j_call: TRBJ2-7
clone_size: many

cdr3_aa: CASSPGLGAGETQYF
v_call: TRBV18
j_call: TRBJ2-5
clone_size: few

cdr3_aa: CASSLDKRSNQPQHF
v_call: TRBV7-8
j_call: TRBJ1-5
clone_size: -

cdr3_aa: CRIDRGETQYF
v_call: TRBV20-1
j_call: TRBJ2-5
clone_size: few

cdr3_aa: CSVSRTANTGELFF
v_call: TRBV29-1
j_call: TRBJ2-2
clone_size: -

cdr3_aa: CASSYSDRSTDTQYF
v_call: TRBV6-2/TRBV6-3
j_call: TRBJ2-3
clone_size: -

cdr3_aa: CASSIANQETQYF
v_call: TRBV6-1
j_call: TRBJ2-5
clone_size: many

cdr3_aa: CATSRDIWETEKSYEQYF
v_call: TRBV15
j_call: TRBJ2-7
clone_size: -

cdr3_aa: CASSLGVGRSGNTIYF
v_call: TRBV7-6
j_call: TRBJ1-3
clone_size: -

cdr3_aa: CASSVGGTGNTIYF
v_call: TRBV11-2
j_call: TRBJ1-3
clone_size: few

cdr3_aa: CASKRWSDRLTEAFF
v_call: TRBV19
j_call: TRBJ1-1
clone_size: -

cdr3_aa: CASTLDRHQETQYF
v_call: TRBV7-2
j_call: TRBJ2-5
clone_size: -

cdr3_aa: CSARRWDTYEQYF
v_call: TRBV20-1
j_call: TRBJ2-7
clone_size: few

cdr3_aa: CASSLRARNTEAFF
v_call: TRBV11-2
j_call: TRBJ1-1
clone_size: -